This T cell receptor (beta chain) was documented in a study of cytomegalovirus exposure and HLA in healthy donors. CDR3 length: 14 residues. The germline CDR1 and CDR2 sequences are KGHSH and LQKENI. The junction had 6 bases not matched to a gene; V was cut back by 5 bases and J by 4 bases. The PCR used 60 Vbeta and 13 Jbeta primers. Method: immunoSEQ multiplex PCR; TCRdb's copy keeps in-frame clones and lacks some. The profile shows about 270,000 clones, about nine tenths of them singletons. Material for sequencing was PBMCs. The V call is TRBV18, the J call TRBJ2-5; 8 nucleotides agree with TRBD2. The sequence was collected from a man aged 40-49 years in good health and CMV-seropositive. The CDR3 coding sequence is TGTGCCAGCTCAAGCGGGAGCCAGGGAGAGACCCAGTACTTC. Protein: CASSSGSQGETQYF.